The 10 T cell receptor beta chains below come from one sample, sequenced in a study of regulatory T cells in long-lasting Graves disease. The time point is: newly diagnosed GD, antithyroid drugs for less than 3 months. Preparation of the TCR library used RNA extracted from PBMCs. Construction of TCR beta libraries relied on iRepertoire HTBI primers and on Arm-PCR targeting CDR3 regions. TCRdb used MiXCR to reprocess the multiplex PCR reads, holding one entry per CDR3 protein. Here the sample spans 450,000 to 650,000 distinct CDR3 sequences, about 16% being singletons. This sample also belongs to another study, concerning T cells in Graves' hyperthyroidism and ophthalmopathy.

Sequences were derived from peripheral blood mononuclear cells (PBMCs), sampled at new diagnosis, from a patient treated with antithyroid drugs. These receptors all stem from a middle-aged woman with Graves disease.

This sequence joins TRBV27 and TRBJ2-7; tentatively, D is TRBD1 or TRBD2 (6 bases each). CDR3 length: 14 amino acids. The ends were cut back, 7 bases at V and 3 bases at J, with 16 bases in the middle. Germline CDR1 reads MNHEY; CDR2 reads SMNVEV (reference sequence). The CDR3 spells CASNGKGGGYEQYF. Here the CDR3 DNA reads TGTGCCAGCAACGGAAAGGGGGGCGGCTACGAGCAGTACTTC.

V usage is TRBV30 and J usage is TRBJ2-7, with TRBD1 matching over 8 bases. The CDR3 has 12 amino acids. Germline trimming cut 6 bases from V and 4 bases from J; bases unmatched to any gene: 5. CDR1 and CDR2 (germline): GTSNPN, SVGIG (reference sequence). The CDR3, as DNA: TGTGCCTGTGGACAGGGTTCTTACGAGCAGTACTTC. This encodes CACGQGSYEQYF.

Ten or more counts support this clonotype. This chain links TRBV7-9 with TRBJ2-7, with D possibly being TRBD1 (6 bases). The CDR3 length is 14 residues. Between the trimmed V and J ends, which lost 2 bases and 5 bases, there was a span of 13 bases. In germline, CDR1 is SEHNR, CDR2 FQNEAQ (reference sequence). This CDR3 reads CASSLNRAHHEQYF. The CDR3 nucleotides read TGTGCCAGCAGCTTAAACAGGGCCCACCACGAGCAGTACTTC.

This clonotype was detected many times. The V gene is TRBV13, the J gene TRBJ2-1, with D possibly matching TRBD1 (5 bases). This CDR3 comprises 15 residues. Germline CDR1 is PRHDT and CDR2 is FYEKMQ (reference sequence). Trimming removed 3 bases at V and 4 bases at J, with 13 bases between. DNA of the CDR3: TGTGCCAGCAGCTTGGGGCACCGCCAGTACAATGAGCAGTTCTTC. It codes for CASSLGHRQYNEQFF. Using reference TRBV13 and TRBJ2-1 for the parts outside the CDR3, the full variable domain is AAGVIQSPRHLIKEKRETATLKCYPIPRHDTVYWYQQGPGQDPQFLISFYEKMQSDKGSIPDRFSAQQFSDYHSELNMSSLELGDSALYFCASSLGHRQYNEQFFGPGTRLTVL.

The chain combines TRBV4-1 with TRBJ2-2; D assignment may be TRBD1 or TRBD2 (5 bases each). Germline V gives CDR1 MGHRA, CDR2 YSYEKL. This CDR3 comprises 15 residues. The V end was cut by 3 bases, the J end by 0 bases, with 8 bases between. CDR3 nucleotide sequence: TGCGCCAGCAGCCAGGGACCGGCGAACACCGGGGAGCTGTTTTTT. Translated: CASSQGPANTGELFF.

There are many counts of this clonotype. The V call is TRBV2, the J call TRBJ2-7; possible D gene TRBD2, 5 bases. From germline, CDR1 is SNHLY and CDR2 FYNNEI. V lost 5 bases and J 2 bases, leaving 10 bases between the germline ends. This CDR3 is built from 13 residues. The CDR3 spells CASSRTEAYEQYF. CDR3 DNA sequence: TGTGCCAGCAGTAGGACGGAGGCCTACGAGCAGTACTTC.

This clonotype was counted at least ten times. The chain carries TRBV18 and TRBJ2-3; D gene unclear. The CDR3 is 13 amino acids. V was shortened by 0 bases and J by 6 bases, with 7 bases between the two germline ends. The V gene's germline CDR1 is KGHSH and CDR2 LQKENI. CDR3 in DNA: TGTGCCAGCTCACCACCTATGGGTGATACGCAGTATTTT. Translated, it gives CASSPPMGDTQYF.

The J gene is TRBJ1-2, the V gene TRBV3-1, with D unclear. The V end was cut by 0 bases, the J end by 4 bases, with 12 bases between. CDR3 size: 15 residues. Germline lookup yields CDR1 LGHDT and CDR2 YNNKEL (reference sequence). This chain's CDR3 is CASSQDYTTRYGYTF. Written as DNA, the CDR3 is TGTGCCAGCAGCCAAGATTACACCACCCGCTATGGCTACACCTTC. The full variable domain, its missing parts supplied by reference TRBV3-1 and TRBJ1-2, is DTAVSQTPKYLVTQMGNDKSIKCEQNLGHDTMYWYKQDSKKFLKIMFSYNNKELIINETVPNRFSPKSPDKAHLNLHINSLELGDSAVYFCASSQDYTTRYGYTFGSGTRLTVV.

This clonotype was observed a handful of times. The J gene is TRBJ1-2, the V gene TRBV29-1; a possible D gene is TRBD1 (6 bases). V lost 1 base and J 4 bases, leaving 13 bases between the germline ends. CDR1 SQVTM and CDR2 ANQGSEA come from the germline V gene. The CDR3 is made up of 14 amino acids. CDR3 protein: CSVEVQGRGYGYTF. As DNA, the CDR3 is TGCAGCGTTGAAGTACAGGGCCGGGGCTATGGCTACACCTTC.

This clonotype was seen repeatedly, ten times or more. The chain carries TRBV3-1 and TRBJ1-2, with a possible D match to TRBD1 (6 bases). Germline loops: CDR1 LGHDT, CDR2 YNNKEL (reference sequence). Trimming pared 5 bases from V and 4 bases from J, leaving 14 bases between. The CDR3 totals 14 residues. The CDR3 loop reads CASSSRDIIYGYTF. The CDR3 DNA is TGTGCCAGCAGCTCCCGGGACATTATCTATGGCTACACCTTC.